Sequencing of this TCR beta chain was carried out in a study of blood T cell repertoires in COVID-19. Across the study: The United States, Italy and Spain supplied acute and convalescent COVID-19 samples. The cDNA or gDNA used as material had been derived from T cells, B-cell-depleted T cells, or PBMCs.

In germline, CDR1 is MNHEY, CDR2 SVGAGI. The CDR3 covers 13 residues. V trimming: 6 bases; J trimming: 6 bases; junction bases outside the gene matches: 7. Seattle patient enrollment occurred during active infection, with longitudinal follow-up thereafter. This clone has more than one count but fewer than ten. In the original workflow: The authors estimated nucleated cell counts from reference gene primer amplification. TCRdb's copy holds only in-frame clones and misses some; the assay was immunoSEQ multiplex PCR. D and trimming come from the DNA, and the V and J calls and clone size come from that table. The sample yields under 300,000 clones, less than 85% seen once.

The rearrangement uses TRBV6-5 and TRBJ2-7; TRBD1 aligns across 8 bases. The TCR comes from a human donor with COVID-19, enrolled during active disease. The donor label of this sample is uncertain. Sequenced sample: peripheral blood. Here the CDR3 reads CASRLTGAGEQYF. The CDR3 DNA reads TGTGCCAGCAGATTGACAGGGGCTGGCGAGCAGTACTTC.